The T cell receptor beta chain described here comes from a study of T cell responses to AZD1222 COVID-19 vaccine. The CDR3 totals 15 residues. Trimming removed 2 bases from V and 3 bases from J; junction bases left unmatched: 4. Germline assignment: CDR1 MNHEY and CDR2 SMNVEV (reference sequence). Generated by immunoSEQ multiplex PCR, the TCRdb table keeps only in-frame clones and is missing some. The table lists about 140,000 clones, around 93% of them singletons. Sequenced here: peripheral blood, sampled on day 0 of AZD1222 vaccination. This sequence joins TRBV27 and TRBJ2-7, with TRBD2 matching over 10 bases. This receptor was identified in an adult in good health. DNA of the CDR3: TGTGCCAGCAGTTTAATGGCTAGCGGGAGCTACGAGCAGTACTTC. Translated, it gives CASSLMASGSYEQYF.